The rows below give T cell receptor beta chains drawn from one sample of a study of post-analysis software for immune sequencing data. TCRdb processed the PCR reads anew with MiXCR; each CDR3 protein has one entry. The data contain about half a million distinct CDR3 sequences, roughly 34% of them seen just once; the ten biggest clones take up less than 6%. Sequencing input: blood. The receptor source for this set is a girl aged 2-17 years with multiple sclerosis. Both conserved end residues are part of each CDR3. Each record gives: V gene, CDR3 protein.

>TRBV12-3/TRBV12-4
CASSLRSASYGYTF
>TRBV5-5
CASSLVGTNGYTF
>TRBV6-1
CASRMGMNTEAFF
>TRBV20-1
CSATTTVSSYEQYF
>TRBV5-5
CASSLVPGTEAFF
>TRBV9
CASSFSAGGTQETQYF
>TRBV7-3
CASSPGLSADTQYF
>TRBV12-3/TRBV12-4
CASRSANQPQHF
>TRBV10-2
CASSERHLKETQYF
>TRBV11-2
CASSLRVRGGGYEQFF
>TRBV6-6
CASSYIAGRGNTEAFF
>TRBV6-5
CASSRGGGNIQYF
>TRBV4-1
CANSQFPYGYTF
>TRBV20-1
CSARDLGVKYGYTF
>TRBV2
CASSDRVAGNTIYF
>TRBV11-1
CASSSTYSNPVGNEQFF
>TRBV15
CATSQAVYGYTF
>TRBV29-1
CSVTDSQETQYF
>TRBV7-2
CASSVWDSHTDTQYF
>TRBV2
CASSVPGGGIYGYTF
>TRBV2
CASTGQGHVSLHF
>TRBV7-2
CASSLQGGGYTF
>TRBV6-1
CASSELAPYEQYF
>TRBV6-1
CASRNPYRGPSNQPQHF
>TRBV12-3/TRBV12-4
CASSLDGWSARNEAFF
>TRBV11-2
CAASGLAGGSRYNEQFF
>TRBV7-9
CASNPDRATNEKLFF
>TRBV20-1
CSAGDTDTQYF
>TRBV6-5
CASSYGRTPTYEQYF
>TRBV12-3/TRBV12-4
CASSFESGANVLTF
>TRBV11-2
CASSLVGRAEAFF
>TRBV2
CASSEAPNTDTQYF
>TRBV10-3
CAIRGNRGNLDEQFF
>TRBV7-2
CASSFGRGRRETQYF
>TRBV7-3
CASSLRPSGTEKSYVQYF
>TRBV12-3/TRBV12-4
CASSERTGGFHSPLHF
>TRBV13
CASSTRGFYEQYF
>TRBV29-1
CSVELFDEQYF